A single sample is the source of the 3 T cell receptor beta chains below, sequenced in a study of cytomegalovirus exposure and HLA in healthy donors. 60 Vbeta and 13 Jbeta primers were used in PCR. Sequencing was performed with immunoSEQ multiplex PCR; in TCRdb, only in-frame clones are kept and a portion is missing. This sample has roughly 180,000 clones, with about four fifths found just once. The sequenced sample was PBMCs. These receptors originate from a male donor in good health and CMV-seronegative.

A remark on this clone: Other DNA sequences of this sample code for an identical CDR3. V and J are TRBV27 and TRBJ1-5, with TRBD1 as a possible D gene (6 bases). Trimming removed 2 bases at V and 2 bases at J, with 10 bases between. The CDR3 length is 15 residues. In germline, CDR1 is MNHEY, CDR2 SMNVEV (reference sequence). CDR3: CASSLQGLGNQPQHF. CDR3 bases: TGTGCCAGCAGTTTACAGGGGTTAGGCAATCAGCCCCAGCATTTT.

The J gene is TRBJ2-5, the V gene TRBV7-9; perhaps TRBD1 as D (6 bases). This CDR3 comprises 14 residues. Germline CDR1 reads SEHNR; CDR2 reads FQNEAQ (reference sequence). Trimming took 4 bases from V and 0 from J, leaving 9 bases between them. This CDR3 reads CASSSQGYQETQYF. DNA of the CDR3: TGTGCCAGCAGCTCGCAGGGGTACCAAGAGACCCAGTACTTC.

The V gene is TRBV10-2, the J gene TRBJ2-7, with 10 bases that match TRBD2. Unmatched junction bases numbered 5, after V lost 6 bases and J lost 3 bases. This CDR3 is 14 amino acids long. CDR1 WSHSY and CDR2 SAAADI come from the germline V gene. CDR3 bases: TGCGCCAGCAGGACTACTAGCGGGGACTACGAGCAGTACTTC. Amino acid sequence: CASRTTSGDYEQYF.